The source of this TCR beta chain is a study of cytomegalovirus exposure and HLA in healthy donors. The study, taken as a whole, reports: High specificity and sensitivity for cytomegalovirus status were reported for the classifier. A few of the chains that were CMV-associated were confirmed in vitro to be specific for CMV antigens. The study designated 150 to 200 TCR beta chains cytomegalovirus-associated.

Here immunoSEQ multiplex PCR was the method, and the copy in TCRdb shows in-frame clones only, minus some. The table shows fewer than 250,000 clones, with around nine tenths occurring only once. Note on this clone: The antigen is undetermined.

After removal of 4 bases from V and 4 bases from J, the junction contained 13 bases not matched to a gene. The CDR3 sequence is 17 residues long. Specimen: PBMCs. The TCR was taken from a man between 18 and 29 years old in good health and CMV-seronegative. The J gene is TRBJ2-3, the V gene TRBV5-3; TRBD1 matches at 9 bases. Being an ORF, TRBV5-3 has a function that is uncertain. The CDR3 loop is CARSQDPGQGVPDTQYF. The CDR3 bases are TGTGCCAGAAGCCAGGATCCGGGACAGGGTGTCCCAGATACGCAGTATTTT.